The next 4 T cell receptor beta chains were all read from a single sample in a study of a mutant IDH1 vaccine in newly diagnosed glioma. Time point of the sample: baseline, week 1 (first vaccination visit). Treatment reported: pre-vaccination baseline after standard-of-care therapy. Clones were read by immunoSEQ multiplex PCR, and TCRdb kept only the in-frame ones, dropping some. The sample carries 65,000 to 70,000 clones, 80% to 90% recorded once. The sample consisted of PBMCs, taken from a glioma patient treated with radiotherapy, temozolomide or both. The receptors were sampled from a man between 25 and 39 years old with glioma.

The chain has TRBV6-1 and TRBJ2-1; 10 positions agree with TRBD2. Germline trimming cut 2 bases from V and 7 bases from J; bases unmatched to any gene: 8. Germline CDR1 reads MNHNS; CDR2 reads SASEGT. The CDR3 length is 16 residues. DNA of the CDR3: TGTGCCAGCAGTGAAAAGGGCAGTAGCGGGGGGAATGAGCAGTTCTTC. It is translated as CASSEKGSSGGNEQFF.

This clone has just one count. The chain links TRBV7-9 to TRBJ2-3, with 7 bases that match TRBD1. This CDR3 has 17 residues. V shed 6 bases and J 2 bases; nucleotides not matched to a gene: 14. Germline lookup yields CDR1 SEHNR and CDR2 FQNEAQ (reference sequence). CDR3 bases: TGTGCCAGCAGTTCACAGGGGATTAAGAGCATCACAGATACGCAGTATTTT. Translating it yields CASSSQGIKSITDTQYF.

This clone was seen a handful of times. V usage is TRBV5-4 and J usage is TRBJ1-1; D may be TRBD1 (6 bases). The germline V gene encodes CDR1 SGHNT and CDR2 YYREEE (reference sequence). Trimming cost V 2 bases and J 2 bases, with 13 bases left between them. This CDR3 region has 15 residues. CDR3 nucleotides: TGTGCCAGCAGCTTTGGACAGTTCGTCAACACTGAAGCTTTCTTT. Protein: CASSFGQFVNTEAFF. The full variable domain, with the rest looked up from reference TRBV5-4 and TRBJ1-1, is ETGVTQSPTHLIKTRGQQVTLRCSSQSGHNTVSWYQQALGQGPQFIFQYYREEENGRGNFPPRFSGLQFPNYSSELNVNALELDDSALYLCASSFGQFVNTEAFFGQGTRLTVV.

The chain uses TRBV4-1 and TRBJ2-7, with 9 bases aligning to TRBD1. Germline V gene lookup returns CDR1 MGHRA and CDR2 YSYEKL. The V and J ends lost 1 base and 4 bases, in that order; junction bases with no gene match: 8. The CDR3 has 16 amino acids. The CDR3 sequence is CASSQVRTGAAYEQYF. CDR3 in DNA: TGCGCCAGCAGCCAAGTTCGGACAGGGGCTGCGTACGAGCAGTACTTC.